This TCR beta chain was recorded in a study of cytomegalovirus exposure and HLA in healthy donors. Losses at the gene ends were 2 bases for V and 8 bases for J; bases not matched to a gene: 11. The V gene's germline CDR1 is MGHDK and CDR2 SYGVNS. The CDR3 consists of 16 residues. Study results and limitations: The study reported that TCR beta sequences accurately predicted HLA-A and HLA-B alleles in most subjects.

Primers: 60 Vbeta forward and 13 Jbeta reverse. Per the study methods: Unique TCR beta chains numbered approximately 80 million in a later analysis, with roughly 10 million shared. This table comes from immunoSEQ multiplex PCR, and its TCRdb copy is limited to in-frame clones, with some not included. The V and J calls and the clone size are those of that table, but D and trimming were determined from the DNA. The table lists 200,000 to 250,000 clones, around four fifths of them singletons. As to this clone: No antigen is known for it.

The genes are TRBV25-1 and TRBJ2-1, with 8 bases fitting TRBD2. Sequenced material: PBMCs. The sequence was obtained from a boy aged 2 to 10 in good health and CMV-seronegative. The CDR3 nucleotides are TGTGCCAGCAGTGAAATGACGGGGACTAGGTCCGATGAGCAGTTCTTC. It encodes CASSEMTGTRSDEQFF.